This T cell receptor (beta chain) was recorded in a study of T-cell reconstitution after alpha-beta-depleted transplantation in children. Study-wide results and limits: Elevated TCRbeta diversity at day 60 was traced, in some patients, to surviving recipient T cells and thymic progenitors.

With respect to this clonotype: Its target is not known.

Unique molecular identifiers tagged the TCRbeta library. TCRdb passed the PCR reads through MiXCR, listing each CDR3 protein once. This table has about 440,000 distinct CDR3 sequences, roughly two fifths appearing once. The source material was PBMCs, sampled before TCRalphabeta/CD19-depleted stem cell transplant. This sequence originates from a girl aged 2-10 years with aplastic anemia, due to receive a stem cell transplant.

CDR3 residues: CASSIFGKNTEAFF. The DNA for the CDR3 is TGTGCCAGTAGTATATTTGGCAAAAACACTGAAGCTTTCTTT. V gene TRBV19 combines with J gene TRBJ1-1; D is undetermined. CDR3 size: 14 residues. V gave up 2 bases and J gave up 2 bases, with 9 bases separating them. Germline values: CDR1 LNHDA, CDR2 SQIVND (reference sequence).